These T cell receptor beta chains were read from a single sample in a study of tumor and adjacent non-tumor tissue in lung cancer. Via MiXCR, TCRdb re-called the multiplex PCR reads, giving one row per CDR3 protein. This table holds 70,000 to 80,000 distinct CDR3 sequences, about two thirds found once. Sequences were obtained from lung tumor tissue. These receptors were obtained from a woman in her 40s with non-small cell lung cancer. The CDR3 runs from the conserved cysteine through the conserved F or W. The order of the fields is CDR3 protein, CDR3 DNA, V gene, J gene, clone size, D gene. A D gene is named only where the DNA matches it firmly. Not every row has a clone size; where given, it reads once, few, many or a size class.

CARSMRDRGNLYSNQPQHF	TGTGCCAGAAGCATGCGGGACAGGGGCAATCTATATAGCAACCAGCCCCAGCATTTT	TRBV11-2	TRBJ1-5	.	TRBD1
CASRGTGSQSEAFF	TGTGCCAGCAGAGGGACAGGCTCTCAATCTGAAGCTTTCTTT	TRBV2	TRBJ1-1	.	TRBD1
CASRVKGSGADVLTF	TGTGCTAGTAGGGTTAAGGGTTCTGGGGCCGACGTCCTGACTTTC	TRBV5-6	TRBJ2-6	.	.
CVSRPSGSGGEQFF	TGTGTCAGCAGACCTAGCGGAAGCGGAGGTGAGCAGTTCTTC	TRBV6-5	TRBJ2-1	.	TRBD2
CSASQGGYEQYF	TGCAGTGCTAGTCAGGGGGGCTACGAGCAGTACTTC	TRBV20-1	TRBJ2-7	.	.
CARSSTREQNF	TGTGCCAGGAGCTCGACGAGGGAGCAGAACTTC	TRBV5-6	TRBJ2-7	.	.
CACCEQETSYNEQFF	TGTGCCTGCTGTGAACAGGAAACCTCCTACAATGAGCAGTTCTTC	TRBV6-1	TRBJ2-1	.	.
CASSYSGVSTDTQYF	TGTGCCAGCAGTTACTCTGGGGTTAGCACAGATACGCAGTATTTT	TRBV6-2/TRBV6-3	TRBJ2-3	many	.
CASSSPPRGKSPLHF	TGTGCCAGCAGTTCCCCTCCGAGGGGAAAATCACCCCTCCACTTT	TRBV28	TRBJ1-6	.	.
CSVEGTGLTKAFF	TGCAGCGTCGAGGGGACAGGGCTCACTAAAGCTTTCTTT	TRBV29-1	TRBJ1-1	.	TRBD1
CASSLRQGVGYEQYF	TGTGCCAGCAGTCTAAGACAGGGGGTTGGCTACGAGCAGTACTTC	TRBV6-5	TRBJ2-7	many	TRBD1
CSADTGTSGDQETQYF	TGCAGTGCTGACACCGGGACTAGCGGGGACCAAGAGACCCAGTACTTC	TRBV20-1	TRBJ2-5	.	TRBD2
CSSSPGLGFSALHF	TGTTCCAGCAGCCCCGGCTTGGGGTTCTCAGCCCTCCACTTT	TRBV5-4	TRBJ1-6	.	.
CANSLGPQHRGETQYF	TGTGCCAACAGCTTAGGACCACAGCATCGGGGGGAGACCCAGTACTTC	TRBV11-2	TRBJ2-5	.	.
CSVGQSNTGELLF	TGCAGCGTCGGACAGTCGAACACAGGGGAGCTGTTATTT	TRBV29-1	TRBJ2-2	once	TRBD1
CTRSLGVGSYIEQFF	TGTACCAGGAGCCTTGGCGTAGGCTCCTACATTGAGCAGTTCTTC	TRBV11-2	TRBJ2-1	.	.
CASSIRASAASSYKQYF	TGTGCCAGCAGCATACGGGCATCAGCGGCCAGCTCCTACAAGCAGTACTTC	TRBV11-2	TRBJ2-7	.	.
CANSQVSIGELFF	TGTGCCAACAGCCAAGTCAGCATCGGGGAGCTGTTTTTT	TRBV14	TRBJ2-2	.	.
CASSYPVQPQHF	TGTGCCAGCAGTTATCCGGTACAGCCCCAACATTTT	TRBV6-5	TRBJ1-5	.	.
CSGMNQEIQYF	TGCAGCGGGATGAACCAAGAGATCCAGTACTTC	TRBV20-1	TRBJ2-5	.	.
CASERNTRELFF	TGTGCCAGCGAGAGAAACACCCGGGAGCTGTTTTTT	TRBV12-3/TRBV12-4	TRBJ2-2	.	.
CASSLALRSNTGELSF	TGTGCCAGCAGCTTAGCTCTCAGGTCGAACACCGGGGAGCTCTCTTTT	TRBV11-2	TRBJ2-2	few	.
CASRRQGASTHGELFF	TGTGCCAGCAGGAGACAGGGGGCCAGTACGCACGGGGAGCTGTTTTTT	TRBV27	TRBJ2-2	.	TRBD1
CASSEGILGGRADTQYF	TGCGCCAGCAGTGAAGGAATACTAGGGGGGAGGGCAGATACGCAGTATTTT	TRBV10-2	TRBJ2-3	.	.
CASNSPTGGYEQYF	TGTGCCAGTAATTCCCCCACAGGGGGCTACGAGCAGTACTTC	TRBV6-5	TRBJ2-7	.	TRBD1
CASSGTSGPTDTRYF	TGTGCCAGCAGCGGGACTAGCGGCCCCACAGATACGCGGTATTTT	TRBV7-3	TRBJ2-3	once	TRBD2
CASSQHNRNTEALF	TGTGCCAGCAGTCAGCATAATCGAAACACTGAAGCTCTCTTT	TRBV6-2/TRBV6-3	TRBJ1-1	.	.
CASSVSGGYEQYF	TGTGCCAGCAGTGTGTCTGGGGGCTACGAGCAGTACTTC	TRBV2	TRBJ2-7	.	.
CVSSHSGTYNEQFF	TGTGTCAGCAGCCATAGCGGTACCTATAATGAGCAGTTCTTC	TRBV14	TRBJ2-1	few	.
CSARVPEQYF	TGCAGTGCTAGAGTGCCCGAGCAGTACTTC	TRBV20-1	TRBJ2-7	many	.
CSVSTGGSGANFLIF	TGTAGCGTTTCGACAGGGGGCTCTGGGGCCAACTTCCTGATTTTC	TRBV29-1	TRBJ2-6	.	TRBD1
CASSYREPTDTQYF	TGTGCCAGCAGTTACCGGGAACCCACAGATACGCAGTATTTT	TRBV6-2/TRBV6-3	TRBJ2-3	many	.
CASSEGARGGDEQFF	TGTGCCAGCAGTGAAGGGGCGCGGGGCGGCGATGAGCAGTTCTTC	TRBV6-1	TRBJ2-1	once	.